A single sample is the source of the 3 T cell receptor beta chains below, sequenced in a study of blood T cells in healthy people across ages. Then a second PCR, running roughly 7 to 11 cycles, was carried out with a sample-barcoded 5' primer and a J-beta primer mix. TCRdb re-called the 5' RACE reads with MiXCR, one entry per CDR3 protein. The sample carries under 2,000,000 distinct CDR3 sequences, 49% recorded once. The sample comprised blood. The receptors were sampled from a woman in her 40s in good health.

The V and J genes are TRBV12-3 or TRBV12-4 and TRBJ2-7; 10 positions agree with TRBD2. Matching the DNA end better, TRBJ2-4 makes the J call doubtful. The CDR3 consists of 13 residues. CDR3 loop: CASRPSGGDIQYF. In nucleotides, the CDR3 is TGTGCCAGCAGACCTAGCGGGGGAGACATTCAGTACTTC.

The chain combines TRBV2 with TRBJ1-4; D is ambiguous. The CDR3 runs 15 residues. Trimming cost V 4 bases and J 2 bases, with 11 bases left between them. Germline V gene lookup returns CDR1 SNHLY and CDR2 FYNNEI. Written as DNA, the CDR3 is TGTGCCAGCAGTGTAGAGGAACTCACTAATGAAAAACTGTTTTTT. It codes for CASSVEELTNEKLFF. The entire variable domain, with the rest obtained from reference TRBV2 and TRBJ1-4, is as follows: EPEVTQTPSHQVTQMGQEVILRCVPISNHLYFYWYRQILGQKVEFLVSFYNNEISEKSEIFDDQFSVERPDGSNFTLKIRSTKLEDSAMYFCASSVEELTNEKLFFGSGTQLSVL.

This rearrangement joins TRBV12-3 or TRBV12-4 to TRBJ2-3; D is possibly TRBD1 (5 bases). The CDR3 consists of 13 residues. V lost 11 bases to trimming and J lost 3 bases, with 15 bases between them. In DNA, the CDR3 is TGTGCCTCTGGGGCAGGGTTGACAGATACGCAGTATTTT. Protein product: CASGAGLTDTQYF.